Presented here are 7 T cell receptor beta chains from one specimen sequenced in a study of cytotoxic CD8 clonotypes in ibrutinib-treated CLL. Generated by immunoSEQ multiplex PCR, the TCRdb table keeps only in-frame clones and is missing some. The table has about 44,000 clones, roughly three quarters seen once. The sequencing here drew on PBMCs, taken after 12 months of ibrutinib treatment. The receptor source for this set is a human donor with chronic lymphocytic leukemia.

CDR3 region: CASSLDQFQETQYF. The CDR3 DNA is TGTGCCAGCAGCTTAGACCAATTCCAAGAGACCCAGTACTTC. J is TRBJ2-5 and V is TRBV11-2; D is unresolved. The germline V gene has CDR1 SGHAT and CDR2 FQNNGV. The CDR3 sequence is 14 residues long. V lost 0 bases and J lost 1, with 6 bases in between.

The chain employs TRBV6-1 and TRBJ1-2; the D gene is possibly TRBD1 (5 bases). Germline V gene data show CDR1 as MNHNS and CDR2 as SASEGT. V was shortened by 8 bases and J by 7 bases, with 17 bases between the two germline ends. The CDR3 has 13 residues. The CDR3 bases are TGTGCCAGCGAATGGGCAGGGACTAGTGGCTACACCTTC. The encoded protein is CASEWAGTSGYTF.

This clone was detected a few times. V is TRBV6-1 and J is TRBJ2-7; D is uncertain. Trimming left V 6 bases short and J 1 base short, with 16 bases between. CDR1 and CDR2 from the germline V gene are MNHNS and SASEGT. The CDR3 consists of 15 residues. CDR3 in DNA: TGTGCCAGCAGGGCCAGCGAAGTGGTGTCCTACGAGCAGTACTTC. It specifies CASRASEVVSYEQYF.

This chain links TRBV11-2 with TRBJ1-1; D not resolved. CDR3 length: 14 amino acids. V was pared by 1 base and J by 1 base, with 7 bases between. Germline CDR1 and CDR2: SGHAT and FQNNGV. The CDR3 DNA follows: TGTGCCAGCAGCTTAGGAACAGCGAACACTGAAGCTTTCTTT. Its protein product is CASSLGTANTEAFF.

The V gene is TRBV10-3, the J gene TRBJ1-6, with 12 bases lining up with TRBD1. The CDR3 extends over 15 amino acids. The V segment lost 7 bases and the J segment 7 bases; nucleotides outside the gene matches: 5. Looked up from germline, CDR1 is ENHRY and CDR2 is SYGVKD. Here the CDR3 reads CAITGGQGANSPLHF. CDR3 DNA: TGTGCCATCACCGGGGGACAGGGGGCCAATTCACCCCTCCACTTT.

This clone came up a few times. The chain employs TRBV7-9 and TRBJ1-2, with 9 bases matching TRBD1. CDR3 length equals 14 residues. Trimming took 5 bases from V and 7 from J; bases not matched to a gene: 8. The germline gives CDR1 SEHNR, CDR2 FQNEAQ (reference sequence). The CDR3 coding sequence is TGTGCCAGCAGCCTATTCGACAGGGGGTTTGGCTACACCTTC. Its translation is CASSLFDRGFGYTF.

The chain links TRBV19 to TRBJ2-1; 7 bases line up with TRBD2. The CDR3 runs to 13 residues. The trim removed 8 bases at V and 5 bases at J, leaving 6 bases unmatched. The germline V gene encodes CDR1 LNHDA and CDR2 SQIVND (reference sequence). DNA of the CDR3: TGTGCCAGTTCTGGACTAGACCACAATGAGCAGTTCTTC. This gives the protein CASSGLDHNEQFF. Together with reference TRBV19 and TRBJ2-1, the CDR3 gives the full variable domain: DGGITQSPKYLFRKEGQNVTLSCEQNLNHDAMYWYRQDPGQGLRLIYYSQIVNDFQKGDIAEGYSVSREKKESFPLTVTSAQKNPTAFYLCASSGLDHNEQFFGPGTRLTVL.